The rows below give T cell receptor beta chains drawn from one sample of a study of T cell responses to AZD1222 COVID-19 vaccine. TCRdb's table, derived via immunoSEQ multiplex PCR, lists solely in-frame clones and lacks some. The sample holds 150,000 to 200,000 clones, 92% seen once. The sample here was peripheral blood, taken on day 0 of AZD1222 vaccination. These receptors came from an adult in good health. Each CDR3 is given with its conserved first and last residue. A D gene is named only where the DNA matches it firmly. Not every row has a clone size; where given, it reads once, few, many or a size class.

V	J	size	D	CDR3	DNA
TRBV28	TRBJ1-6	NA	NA	CASTLRGGMNSPLHF	TGTGCCAGCACCTTAAGGGGGGGGATGAATTCACCCCTCCACTTT
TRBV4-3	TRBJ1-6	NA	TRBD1	CASSQGTGSSYNSPLHF	TGCGCCAGCAGCCAAGGGACAGGGAGCTCCTATAATTCACCCCTCCACTTT
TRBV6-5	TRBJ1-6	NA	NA	CASSYGPQNNSPLHF	TGTGCCAGCAGTTACGGCCCCCAAAATAATTCACCCCTCCACTTT
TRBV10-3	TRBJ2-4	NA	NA	CAISSGLENIQYF	TGTGCCATCAGTTCGGGGCTGGAAAACATTCAGTACTTC
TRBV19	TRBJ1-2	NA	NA	CASSMGYGVRNYGYTF	TGTGCCAGTAGTATGGGGTATGGGGTTCGGAACTATGGCTACACCTTC
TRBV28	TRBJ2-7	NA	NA	CASSTAYEQYF	TGTGCCAGCAGTACAGCCTACGAGCAGTACTTC
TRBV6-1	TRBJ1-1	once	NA	CASSEQGNTEAFF	TGTGCCAGCAGTGAACAGGGGAACACTGAAGCTTTCTTT
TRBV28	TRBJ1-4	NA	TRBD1	CASSPGQGGEKLFF	TGTGCCAGCAGTCCGGGACAGGGGGGCGAAAAACTGTTTTTT
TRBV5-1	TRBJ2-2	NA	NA	CASSLAGVLSSGELFF	TGCGCCAGCAGCTTGGCCGGGGTTTTATCGTCCGGGGAGCTGTTTTTT
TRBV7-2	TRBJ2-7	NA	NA	CASSPTGSSYEQYF	TGTGCCAGCAGCCCTACTGGAAGCTCCTACGAGCAGTACTTC
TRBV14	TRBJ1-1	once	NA	CASSHLALNTEAFF	TGTGCCAGCAGCCATCTGGCTTTGAACACTGAAGCTTTCTTT
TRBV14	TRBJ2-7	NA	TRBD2	CASSLPGLAGSYEQYF	TGTGCCAGCAGCCTCCCCGGACTAGCGGGCAGCTACGAGCAGTACTTC
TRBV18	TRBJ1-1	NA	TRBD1	CASSPRTGGVNTEAFF	TGTGCCAGCTCACCGCGAACAGGGGGCGTGAACACTGAAGCTTTCTTT